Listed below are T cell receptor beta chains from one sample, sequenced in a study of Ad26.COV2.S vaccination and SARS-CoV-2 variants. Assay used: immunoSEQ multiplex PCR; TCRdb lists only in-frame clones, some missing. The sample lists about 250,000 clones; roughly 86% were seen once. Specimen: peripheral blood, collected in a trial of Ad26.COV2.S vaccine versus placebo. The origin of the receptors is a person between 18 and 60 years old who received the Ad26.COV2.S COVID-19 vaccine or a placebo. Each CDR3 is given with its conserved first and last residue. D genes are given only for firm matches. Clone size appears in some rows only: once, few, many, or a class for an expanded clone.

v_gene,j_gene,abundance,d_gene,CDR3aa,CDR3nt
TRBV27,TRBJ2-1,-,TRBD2,CASSLPSGGSYNEQFF,TGTGCCAGCAGTCTCCCTAGCGGGGGGTCCTACAATGAGCAGTTCTTC
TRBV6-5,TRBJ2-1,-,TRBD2,CASKASGGSYNEQFF,TGTGCCAGCAAAGCTAGCGGGGGGTCCTACAATGAGCAGTTCTTC
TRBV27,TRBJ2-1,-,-,CASSATVGGKFF,TGTGCCAGCAGTGCCACCGTTGGGGGGAAGTTCTTC
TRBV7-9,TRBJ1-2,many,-,CASSSGFNYGYTF,TGTGCCAGCAGCTCAGGATTTAACTATGGCTACACCTTC
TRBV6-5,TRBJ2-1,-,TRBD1,CASRLTGGTYNEQFF,TGTGCCAGCAGGTTGACAGGGGGTACCTACAATGAGCAGTTCTTC
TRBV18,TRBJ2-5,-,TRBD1,CASSPTGGGETQYF,TGTGCCAGCTCACCCACAGGGGGCGGTGAGACCCAGTACTTC
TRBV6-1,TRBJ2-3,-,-,CASSEKRISTDTQYF,TGTGCCAGCAGTGAGAAGAGGATTAGCACAGATACGCAGTATTTT
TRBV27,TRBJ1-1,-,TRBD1,CASRGTGAITTKAFF,TGTGCCAGCAGAGGGACAGGGGCGATTACCACTAAAGCTTTCTTT
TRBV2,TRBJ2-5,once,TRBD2,CASWGTSGGIPAETQYF,TGTGCCAGCTGGGGGACTAGCGGGGGGATCCCCGCAGAGACCCAGTACTTC
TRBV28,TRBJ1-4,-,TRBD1,CASRGTGGDAKLFF,TGTGCCAGCAGGGGGACAGGGGGAGATGCAAAACTGTTTTTT
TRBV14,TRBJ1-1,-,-,CASSQERGGPGRNTEAFF,TGTGCCAGCAGCCAAGAACGGGGGGGCCCTGGACGGAACACTGAAGCTTTCTTT
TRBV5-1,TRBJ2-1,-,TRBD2,CASSSGGEGEQFF,TGCGCCAGCAGCTCGGGAGGGGAGGGTGAGCAGTTCTTC
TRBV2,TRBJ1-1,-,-,CASMGQGRAEAFF,TGTGCCAGCATGGGTCAGGGGAGGGCTGAAGCTTTCTTT
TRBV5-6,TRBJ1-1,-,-,CASSLYGLTNTEAFF,TGTGCCAGCAGCTTGTACGGTCTGACCAACACTGAAGCTTTCTTT
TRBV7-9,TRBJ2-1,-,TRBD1,CASSFRDRRNEQFF,TGTGCCAGCAGCTTCCGGGACAGGCGGAATGAGCAGTTCTTC
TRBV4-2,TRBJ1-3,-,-,CASSQAGVAGNTIYF,TGTGCCAGCAGCCAAGCTGGGGTGGCTGGAAACACCATATATTTT
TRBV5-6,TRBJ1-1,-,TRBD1,CASSSLSGGLVRRNTEAFF,TGTGCCAGCAGCTCCTTGTCAGGGGGCCTGGTTAGACGGAACACTGAAGCTTTCTTT
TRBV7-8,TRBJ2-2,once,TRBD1,CASSPSTGAGELFF,TGTGCCAGCAGCCCCTCGACAGGGGCCGGGGAGCTGTTTTTT
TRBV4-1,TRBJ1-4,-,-,CASSQEGVAVEKLFF,TGCGCCAGCAGCCAAGAAGGGGTGGCGGTCGAAAAACTGTTTTTT
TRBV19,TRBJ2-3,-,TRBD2,CASTGLETDTQYF,TGTGCCAGTACGGGACTAGAAACAGATACGCAGTATTTT
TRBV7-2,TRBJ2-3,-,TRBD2,CASSPGTSWFGTDTQYF,TGTGCCAGCAGCCCCGGGACTAGCTGGTTTGGCACAGATACGCAGTATTTT
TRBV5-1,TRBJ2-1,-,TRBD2,CASSTSGRAIDEQFF,TGCGCCAGCAGCACCAGCGGGAGGGCCATCGATGAGCAGTTCTTC
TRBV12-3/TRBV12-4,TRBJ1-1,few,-,CASSFPENTEAFF,TGTGCCAGCAGTTTTCCGGAGAACACTGAAGCTTTCTTT
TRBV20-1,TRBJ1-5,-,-,CSASSLERNQPQHF,TGCAGTGCTAGTTCGCTCGAAAGGAATCAGCCCCAGCATTTT
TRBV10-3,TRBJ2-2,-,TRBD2,CAISEGRTSGSTGELFF,TGTGCCATCAGTGAGGGAAGGACTAGCGGGAGCACCGGGGAGCTGTTTTTT
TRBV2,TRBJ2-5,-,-,CASSLLQETQYF,TGTGCCAGCAGTTTATTACAAGAGACCCAGTACTTC
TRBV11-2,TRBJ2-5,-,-,CASSPGVRETQYF,TGTGCCAGCAGTCCCGGGGTTAGAGAGACCCAGTACTTC
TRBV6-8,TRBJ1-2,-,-,CASSRDRCYTF,TGTGCCAGCAGCCGGGACCGCTGCTACACCTTC
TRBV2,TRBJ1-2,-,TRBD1,CASRETGLGYTF,TGTGCCAGCAGGGAGACAGGGCTGGGCTACACCTTC
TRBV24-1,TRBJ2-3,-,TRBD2,CATSLGTSGRDTQYF,TGTGCCACCAGCCTCGGGACTAGCGGGAGGGATACGCAGTATTTT
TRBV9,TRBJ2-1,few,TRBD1,CASSASKRGLNEQFF,TGTGCCAGCAGCGCCTCTAAGAGGGGGCTTAATGAGCAGTTCTTC
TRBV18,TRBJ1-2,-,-,CASSPVSSIQGDGYTF,TGTGCCAGCTCACCGGTCAGCTCAATCCAGGGAGATGGCTACACCTTC
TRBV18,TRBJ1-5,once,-,CASSMASNQPQHF,TGTGCCAGCTCTATGGCGAGCAATCAGCCCCAGCATTTT
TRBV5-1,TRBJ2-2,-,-,CASDGGFTGELFF,TGCGCTTCAGACGGGGGCTTCACCGGGGAGCTGTTTTTT
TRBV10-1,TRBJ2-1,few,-,CASSESRQGGHYNEQFF,TGCGCCAGCAGTGAGTCGAGGCAGGGGGGACACTACAATGAGCAGTTCTTC
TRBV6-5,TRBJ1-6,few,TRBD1,CASRQGVNSPLHF,TGTGCCAGCAGACAGGGGGTAAATTCACCCCTCCACTTT
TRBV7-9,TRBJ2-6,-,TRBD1,CASSSPGQGASGANVLTF,TGTGCCAGCAGCTCTCCGGGACAGGGGGCGTCTGGGGCCAACGTCCTGACTTTC
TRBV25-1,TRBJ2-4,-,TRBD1,CASSEPGQGKNIQYF,TGTGCCAGCAGTGAGCCGGGACAGGGTAAAAACATTCAGTACTTC
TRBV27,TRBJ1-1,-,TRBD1,CASSSGDRLMNTEAFF,TGTGCCAGCAGCAGCGGGGACAGACTCATGAACACTGAAGCTTTCTTT
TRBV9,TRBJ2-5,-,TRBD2,CASSSGVLASQETQYF,TGTGCCAGCAGCTCGGGGGTACTAGCGAGCCAAGAGACCCAGTACTTC
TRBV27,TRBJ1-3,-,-,CASSITGLGNTIYF,TGTGCCAGCAGTATAACAGGGTTGGGAAACACCATATATTTT
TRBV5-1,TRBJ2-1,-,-,CASRQSDSGNEQFF,TGCGCCAGCAGGCAATCCGACTCAGGGAATGAGCAGTTCTTC
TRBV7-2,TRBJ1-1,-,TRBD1,CASSLDRGDTEAFF,TGTGCCAGCAGCTTAGACAGGGGGGACACTGAAGCTTTCTTT
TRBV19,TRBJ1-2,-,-,CVKVYGYTF,TGTGTCAAAGTCTATGGCTACACCTTC
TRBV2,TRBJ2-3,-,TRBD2,CASSWTSGTDTQYF,TGTGCCTCGTCGTGGACTAGCGGGACGGATACGCAGTATTTT
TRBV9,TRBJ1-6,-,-,CASSVEAAPNSPLHF,TGTGCCAGCAGCGTAGAGGCAGCCCCTAATTCACCCCTCCACTTT
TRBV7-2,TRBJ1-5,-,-,CASSTKGNQPQHF,TGTGCCAGCAGCACGAAGGGCAATCAGCCCCAGCATTTT
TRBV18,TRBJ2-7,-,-,CASQPRRGPYEQYF,TGTGCCAGCCAACCCCGTCGAGGGCCCTACGAGCAGTACTTC
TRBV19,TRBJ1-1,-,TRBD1,CASSAGRGLFSEAFF,TGTGCCAGTAGTGCAGGCAGGGGGCTCTTTTCTGAAGCTTTCTTT
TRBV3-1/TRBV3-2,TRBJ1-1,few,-,CASSRWGTPNTEAFF,TGTGCCAGCAGCAGATGGGGGACACCGAACACTGAAGCTTTCTTT
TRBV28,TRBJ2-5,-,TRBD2,CAGSGGGGAKTQYF,TGTGCCGGCTCGGGTGGCGGGGGGGCGAAGACCCAGTACTTC
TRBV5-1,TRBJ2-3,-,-,CASSLKTDSTDTQYF,TGCGCCAGCAGCTTAAAAACGGATAGCACAGATACGCAGTATTTT
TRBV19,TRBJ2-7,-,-,CASSSGPYEQYF,TGTGCCAGTAGTTCCGGGCCTTACGAGCAGTACTTC
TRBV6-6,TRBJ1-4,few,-,CASSYALRGEGEKLFF,TGTGCCAGCAGTTATGCCCTCCGGGGAGAAGGCGAAAAACTGTTTTTT
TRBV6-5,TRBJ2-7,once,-,CASSYSVPKDSYEQYF,TGTGCCAGCAGTTACTCGGTTCCAAAGGACTCCTACGAGCAGTACTTC
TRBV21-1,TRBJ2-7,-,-,CASPGGHSYEQYF,TGTGCCAGCCCCGGGGGGCACTCCTACGAGCAGTACTTC
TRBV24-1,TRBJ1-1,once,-,CATGYETNSGVSTEAFF,TGTGCCACCGGGTATGAGACCAACAGTGGGGTGAGCACTGAAGCTTTCTTT
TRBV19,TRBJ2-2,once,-,CASSMVGQPTGELFF,TGTGCCAGTAGTATGGTAGGACAGCCGACCGGGGAGCTGTTTTTT
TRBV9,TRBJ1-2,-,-,CASSVGSGGHSGYTF,TGTGCCAGCAGCGTAGGGAGTGGGGGGCACTCGGGCTACACCTTC